This is a list of T cell receptor beta chains from one sample in a study of T cell repertoires in cytomegalovirus infection. TCRdb fed the reads into MiXCR, producing one record per CDR3 protein. The sample holds around 300,000 distinct CDR3 sequences, approximately 22% seen once. Their antigen targets remain unknown. The sample in question was cultured PBMCs, obtained from culture after CMV antigen stimulation. The origin of the receptors is a human donor in good health (CMV status not recorded). Some clones in this sample may be carry-over from other donors' samples. Each CDR3 is given with its conserved first and last residue. The D gene is left open where the match is weak. Clone size, where shown, is once, few, many, or a class for clones that have expanded.

>few|TRBJ2-3|NA|TRBV19
CASSATGPPGADTQYF
TGTGCCAGTAGTGCAACAGGGCCGCCGGGCGCAGATACGCAGTATTTT
>NA|TRBJ2-2|TRBD2|TRBV6-5
CASNIAGGITGELFF
TGTGCCAGCAACATAGCGGGAGGGATCACCGGGGAGCTGTTTTTT
>few|TRBJ1-1|NA|TRBV7-9
CASSFQQLTEAFF
TGTGCCAGCAGCTTTCAACAGTTGACTGAAGCTTTCTTT
>NA|TRBJ2-1|NA|TRBV7-3
CASSSSPNEQFF
TGTGCCAGCAGCTCTAGTCCCAATGAGCAGTTCTTC
>NA|TRBJ2-1|TRBD2|TRBV19
CASRLAGDSYNEQFF
TGTGCCAGTAGACTAGCGGGAGACTCCTACAATGAGCAGTTCTTC
>many|TRBJ1-2|NA|TRBV7-2
CASSWDRYGYTF
TGTGCCAGCAGCTGGGACCGTTATGGCTACACCTTC
>many|TRBJ2-2|NA|TRBV12-3/TRBV12-4
CASTHTGTSGELFF
TGTGCCAGCACCCACACAGGGACTTCTGGGGAGCTGTTTTTT
>many|TRBJ2-5|TRBD2|TRBV7-8
CASSLPAGGPRIRFEETQYF
TGTGCCAGCAGCTTACCTGCGGGAGGGCCGAGGATCAGGTTCGAAGAGACCCAGTACTTC
>NA|TRBJ2-7|TRBD2|TRBV7-3
CASSLMLAVNYEQYF
TGTGCCAGCAGCTTAATGCTAGCGGTGAACTACGAGCAGTACTTC
>NA|TRBJ1-1|NA|TRBV12-3/TRBV12-4
CASAPGEGLNTEAFF
TGTGCCAGCGCCCCCGGGGAGGGGTTGAACACTGAAGCTTTCTTT
>NA|TRBJ2-2|TRBD2|TRBV7-2
CASSSGLAGSLDTGELFF
TGTGCCAGCAGCTCGGGACTAGCGGGGTCCCTGGACACCGGGGAGCTGTTTTTT
>NA|TRBJ2-3|NA|TRBV7-8
CASSLLQGDTQYF
TGTGCCAGCAGCTTACTGCAGGGGGATACGCAGTATTTT
>few|TRBJ1-4|NA|TRBV14
CASSLEAQLGNEKLFF
TGTGCCAGCAGCCTTGAAGCACAGTTGGGAAATGAAAAACTGTTTTTT
>many|TRBJ2-1|TRBD2|TRBV19
CASSMIGPGLAGGRWNEQFF
TGTGCCAGTAGTATGATTGGCCCGGGACTAGCGGGAGGTAGATGGAATGAGCAGTTCTTC
>many|TRBJ1-2|NA|TRBV7-2
CASSSSYGYTF
TGTGCCAGCAGCTCCTCGTATGGCTACACCTTC
>NA|TRBJ2-1|TRBD1|TRBV12-3/TRBV12-4
CASSNSWRDRGPYEQFF
TGTGCCAGCAGTAACTCATGGCGGGACAGGGGGCCCTATGAGCAGTTCTTC
>few|TRBJ2-1|TRBD1|TRBV28
CASSLLAWGAGQGNNEQFF
TGTGCCAGCAGTTTATTGGCTTGGGGGGCGGGACAGGGCAACAATGAGCAGTTCTTC
>NA|TRBJ2-2|NA|TRBV20-1
CSANRRLANTGELFF
TGCAGTGCTAACAGGAGACTCGCGAACACCGGGGAGCTGTTTTTT
>NA|TRBJ2-1|TRBD2|TRBV19
CASSILAGGPGGTYNEQFF
TGTGCCAGTAGTATACTAGCGGGAGGGCCAGGGGGAACCTACAATGAGCAGTTCTTC
>few|TRBJ2-1|NA|TRBV7-2
CASSLASPVSNEQFF
TGTGCCAGCAGCTTAGCGTCGCCGGTTTCCAATGAGCAGTTCTTC
>many|TRBJ2-6|NA|TRBV11-2
CASSLDRAGANVLTF
TGTGCCAGCAGCTTAGACAGAGCTGGGGCCAACGTCCTGACTTTC
>many|TRBJ1-1|TRBD1|TRBV6-2/TRBV6-3
CASSVGTATEAFF
TGTGCCAGCAGCGTGGGGACAGCCACTGAAGCTTTCTTT
>NA|TRBJ1-1|NA|TRBV4-1
CASSQGAMNTEAFF
TGCGCCAGCAGCCAGGGCGCCATGAACACTGAAGCTTTCTTT
>NA|TRBJ2-7|NA|TRBV4-2
CASSPSPEQYF
TGTGCCAGCAGTCCCAGTCCCGAGCAGTACTTC
>many|TRBJ2-3|NA|TRBV6-2/TRBV6-3
CASSYGRDLSTDTQYF
TGTGCCAGCAGTTACGGCCGGGATCTTAGCACAGATACGCAGTATTTT
>many|TRBJ2-3|TRBD2|TRBV7-2
CASSLDRLAGGDTQYF
TGTGCCAGCAGCTTAGACAGGCTAGCGGGAGGCGATACGCAGTATTTT
>NA|TRBJ1-1|NA|TRBV6-5
CASSDVNAGLGAFF
TGTGCCAGCAGCGACGTCAACGCGGGGCTTGGAGCTTTCTTT
>few|TRBJ2-3|NA|TRBV18
CASSQTKTGRRGDTQYF
TGTGCCAGCTCACAAACCAAAACAGGGAGAAGGGGAGATACGCAGTATTTT
>many|TRBJ1-2|TRBD1|TRBV24-1
CATSEAGTARGYTF
TGTGCCACCAGTGAAGCCGGGACAGCGCGGGGCTACACCTTC
>many|TRBJ2-3|TRBD1|TRBV19
CASRRQGQARGDTQYF
TGTGCCAGTAGGCGTCAGGGACAGGCAAGGGGAGATACGCAGTATTTT
>once|TRBJ1-5|NA|TRBV2
CASSRYYSNQPQHF
TGTGCCAGCAGTCGATATTATAGCAATCAGCCCCAGCATTTT
>NA|TRBJ2-1|NA|TRBV18
CASSPPDKGRHNEQFF
TGTGCCAGCTCACCACCGGATAAGGGTCGGCACAATGAGCAGTTCTTC
>NA|TRBJ2-5|TRBD2|TRBV7-2
CASSLFRSGRKQETQYF
TGTGCCAGCAGCTTATTTAGGAGCGGGAGAAAACAGGAGACCCAGTACTTC
>NA|TRBJ2-3|NA|TRBV5-4
CASSPRPESTDMQYF
TGTGCCAGCAGCCCTAGACCAGAGAGCACAGATATGCAGTATTTT
>many|TRBJ2-7|NA|TRBV7-2
CASSPYGTATYEQYF
TGTGCCAGCAGCCCGTACGGGACTGCTACCTACGAGCAGTACTTC
>few|TRBJ1-1|TRBD1|TRBV14
CASRGDRWDTEAFF
TGTGCCAGCAGGGGGGACAGATGGGACACTGAAGCTTTCTTT
>few|TRBJ2-1|NA|TRBV6-1
CASSLSASYNEQFF
TGTGCCAGCAGTCTAAGCGCTTCCTACAATGAGCAGTTCTTC
>many|TRBJ2-2|NA|TRBV6-1
CASSEGGIAGELFF
TGTGCCAGCAGTGAAGGCGGGATCGCCGGGGAGCTGTTTTTT
>once|TRBJ1-1|NA|TRBV28
CASNPVSGEGTEAFF
TGTGCCAGCAACCCCGTCTCGGGGGAGGGCACTGAAGCTTTCTTT
>NA|TRBJ2-4|TRBD2|TRBV5-5
CASSTLLAGGAKNIQYF
TGTGCCAGCAGCACCCTCCTAGCGGGAGGTGCCAAAAACATTCAGTACTTC
>many|TRBJ1-6|NA|TRBV12-3/TRBV12-4
CASSSPGQGGSPLHF
TGTGCCAGCAGTTCCCCCGGACAAGGGGGTTCACCCCTCCACTTT
>few|TRBJ1-2|NA|TRBV2
CASSERQVYGYTF
TGTGCCAGCAGTGAAAGACAGGTCTATGGCTACACCTTC
>NA|TRBJ2-3|NA|TRBV12-3/TRBV12-4
CASSFAGRTDTQYF
TGTGCCAGCAGTTTCGCAGGTCGCACAGATACGCAGTATTTT
>NA|TRBJ2-7|NA|TRBV20-1
CSASFIRDYEQYF
TGCAGTGCTAGTTTTATTCGGGACTACGAGCAGTACTTC
>few|TRBJ2-3|TRBD2|TRBV29-1
CSAKGTSGSGDTQYF
TGCAGCGCCAAGGGAACTAGCGGGAGCGGTGATACGCAGTATTTT
>few|TRBJ1-5|NA|TRBV28
CASRAGVDSNQPQHF
TGTGCCAGCAGGGCAGGAGTGGATAGCAATCAGCCCCAGCATTTT
>few|TRBJ2-1|NA|TRBV6-2/TRBV6-3
CASSILVLYNEQFF
TGTGCCAGCAGTATACTTGTCCTATACAATGAGCAGTTCTTC
>many|TRBJ2-5|TRBD2|TRBV9
CASSAPGTSGMETQYF
TGTGCCAGCAGCGCCCCGGGGACTAGCGGGATGGAGACCCAGTACTTC
>many|TRBJ2-1|TRBD2|TRBV7-2
CASSLSATSGNNEQFF
TGTGCCAGCAGCTTATCCGCGACTAGCGGAAACAATGAGCAGTTCTTC
>many|TRBJ1-1|NA|TRBV7-2
CASSRGAANTEAFF
TGTGCCAGCAGCCGGGGGGCAGCGAACACTGAAGCTTTCTTT
>NA|TRBJ2-3|NA|TRBV2
CASSEAGGWDTQYF
TGTGCCAGCAGTGAAGCTGGGGGCTGGGATACGCAGTATTTT
>few|TRBJ2-1|NA|TRBV6-1
CASSERGSSYNEQFF
TGTGCCAGCAGTGAAAGAGGGAGCTCCTACAATGAGCAGTTCTTC
>few|TRBJ1-1|TRBD1|TRBV19
CASRTRTGALTEAFF
TGTGCCAGTAGGACTCGGACAGGGGCACTCACTGAAGCTTTCTTT
>many|TRBJ2-1|TRBD2|TRBV7-2
CASSLALLAGMGPYNEQFF
TGTGCCAGCAGCTTAGCGTTACTAGCGGGGATGGGCCCCTACAATGAGCAGTTCTTC
>NA|TRBJ2-1|TRBD2|TRBV29-1
CSAKAGGLYNEQFF
TGCAGCGCCAAAGCGGGAGGCCTCTACAATGAGCAGTTCTTC
>few|TRBJ2-1|NA|TRBV9
CASSVDGAATYNEQFF
TGTGCCAGCAGCGTAGATGGAGCGGCGACCTACAATGAGCAGTTCTTC
>NA|TRBJ2-5|TRBD1|TRBV6-6
CASSTATGTEETQYF
TGTGCCAGCAGTACGGCCACCGGGACAGAAGAGACCCAGTACTTC
>few|TRBJ1-6|TRBD1|TRBV27
CASSDPPRTGGDHNSPLHF
TGTGCCAGCAGTGACCCTCCAAGGACAGGAGGGGACCATAATTCACCCCTCCACTTT